This is a list of T cell receptor beta chains from one sample in a study of CD8+CD57+ T cells in acquired aplastic anemia. TCRdb re-derived calls from the reads in MiXCR, one entry per CDR3 protein. The sample includes hundreds of thousands of distinct CDR3 sequences, less than 35% seen only once; the top ten take nearly 0.85%. Sequenced: sorted CD4+, CD8+, or CD8+CD57+ T cells (not recorded which) from PBMCs. The receptor set was obtained from a human donor with aplastic anemia. Both conserved end residues are part of each CDR3. The order of the fields is V gene, CDR3 length, J gene, CDR3 protein.

v_call: TRBV11-2
cdr3_length: 14
j_call: TRBJ2-5
cdr3_aa: CASSLDRQQETQYF

v_call: TRBV6-1
cdr3_length: 16
j_call: TRBJ1-5
cdr3_aa: CASRNREQASNQPQHF

v_call: TRBV9
cdr3_length: 14
j_call: TRBJ2-2
cdr3_aa: CASSVASGSGELFF

v_call: TRBV27
cdr3_length: 14
j_call: TRBJ2-5
cdr3_aa: CASSTRGGGETQYF

v_call: TRBV19
cdr3_length: 15
j_call: TRBJ1-4
cdr3_aa: CASSRRAGADEKLFF

v_call: TRBV15
cdr3_length: 17
j_call: TRBJ1-3
cdr3_aa: CATSRGEETTSGSTIYF

v_call: TRBV2
cdr3_length: 16
j_call: TRBJ1-2
cdr3_aa: CASSEGRGAMGTGSTF

v_call: TRBV19
cdr3_length: 14
j_call: TRBJ2-1
cdr3_aa: CASSGTGFTNEQFF

v_call: TRBV19
cdr3_length: 16
j_call: TRBJ1-3
cdr3_aa: CASSKDSRTSGNTIYF

v_call: TRBV15
cdr3_length: 13
j_call: TRBJ1-4
cdr3_aa: CATSKTRGEKLFF

v_call: TRBV7-6
cdr3_length: 19
j_call: TRBJ1-6
cdr3_aa: CASSRRTSTPTGIGSPLHF

v_call: TRBV24-1
cdr3_length: 14
j_call: TRBJ2-1
cdr3_aa: CATSGGPSYNEQFF

v_call: TRBV4-2
cdr3_length: 14
j_call: TRBJ1-2
cdr3_aa: CASSQVVISRGYTF

v_call: TRBV7-9
cdr3_length: 13
j_call: TRBJ1-2
cdr3_aa: CASSLLRGEGYTF

v_call: TRBV10-3
cdr3_length: 17
j_call: TRBJ1-6
cdr3_aa: CASTTGTSGYYNSPLHF

v_call: TRBV4-1
cdr3_length: 16
j_call: TRBJ2-3
cdr3_aa: CASSQDRGGITDTQYF

v_call: TRBV11-2
cdr3_length: 14
j_call: TRBJ2-7
cdr3_aa: CASSWGQPPYEQYF

v_call: TRBV15
cdr3_length: 17
j_call: TRBJ1-6
cdr3_aa: CATSRVPGTGINSPLHF

v_call: TRBV27
cdr3_length: 14
j_call: TRBJ1-6
cdr3_aa: CASKRLENNSPLHF

v_call: TRBV7-8
cdr3_length: 13
j_call: TRBJ2-5
cdr3_aa: CASSPSRGETQYF

v_call: TRBV11-1
cdr3_length: 17
j_call: TRBJ1-1
cdr3_aa: CASSSRQDANMNTEAFF

v_call: TRBV2
cdr3_length: 15
j_call: TRBJ2-7
cdr3_aa: CASSEDPGVSYEQYF

v_call: TRBV16
cdr3_length: 13
j_call: TRBJ2-1
cdr3_aa: CASSPRVRNEQFF

v_call: TRBV19
cdr3_length: 14
j_call: TRBJ1-1
cdr3_aa: CASSLLGEGTEAFF

v_call: TRBV4-2
cdr3_length: 15
j_call: TRBJ1-6
cdr3_aa: CASSQVGRDNSPLHF

v_call: TRBV19
cdr3_length: 17
j_call: TRBJ1-6
cdr3_aa: CASSILGISSQNSPLHF

v_call: TRBV10-3
cdr3_length: 14
j_call: TRBJ2-7
cdr3_aa: CATRDGQGAYEQYF

v_call: TRBV6-5
cdr3_length: 16
j_call: TRBJ1-5
cdr3_aa: CASSYQAGGGDQPQHF

v_call: TRBV20-1
cdr3_length: 16
j_call: TRBJ1-5
cdr3_aa: CSASPREADSNQPQHF

v_call: TRBV9
cdr3_length: 14
j_call: TRBJ2-7
cdr3_aa: CASSVELVPYEQYF

v_call: TRBV19
cdr3_length: 15
j_call: TRBJ1-5
cdr3_aa: CASSPKRGASQPQHF

v_call: TRBV11-1
cdr3_length: 17
j_call: TRBJ2-7
cdr3_aa: CASSPTQTGRRNNEQYF

v_call: TRBV5-1
cdr3_length: 13
j_call: TRBJ1-5
cdr3_aa: CASSLAFDQPQHF

v_call: TRBV15
cdr3_length: 14
j_call: TRBJ2-7
cdr3_aa: CATRRTGETYEQYF

v_call: TRBV13
cdr3_length: 15
j_call: TRBJ2-7
cdr3_aa: CASSLWSSGNYEQYF